This T cell receptor (beta chain) derives from a study of blood T cell repertoires in COVID-19. Germline assignment: CDR1 SGHRS and CDR2 YFSETQ. This CDR3 has 15 residues. V gave up 0 bases and J gave up 2 bases, with 6 bases separating them. Cohorts were determined from participant-reported clinical history. Per the original data handling: Amplification from reference gene primers served as the basis for estimated nucleated cell counts. Sequencing was performed with immunoSEQ multiplex PCR; in TCRdb, only in-frame clones are kept and a portion is missing. V and J calls and clone size are given by that table; D and trimming were obtained from the DNA. The sample comprises 320,000 or so clones, about 90% of which are singletons, and 5% rests with the top ten.

V gene TRBV5-1 combines with J gene TRBJ1-6, with D perhaps matching TRBD1 (6 bases). The TCR comes from a man in his thirties or forties who had recovered from COVID-19. The sample consisted of PBMCs or T cells enriched from blood (not recorded which). The CDR3 nucleotides read TGCGCCAGCAGCTTGGGGGGGCCCTATAATTCACCCCTCCACTTT. Protein product: CASSLGGPYNSPLHF.